Given below is one T cell receptor beta chain in context. The antigen is not known. The data belong to a study of cytomegalovirus exposure and HLA in healthy donors. As for the study in general: An analysis done earlier identified fewer than 140 million unique TCR beta sequences from about 180 million T cells.

The study, taken as a whole, reports: One variant, a missense change in DCLRE1C, was linked in a later analysis to TCR beta V- and J-gene trimming.

Germline V gene sequence: CDR1 SNHLY, CDR2 FYNNEI. The CDR3 length is 16 residues. Deletions cut 2 bases from V and 5 bases from J, with 18 bases between. The PCR was carried out with 60 Vbeta primers and 13 Jbeta primers. Here immunoSEQ multiplex PCR was the method, and the copy in TCRdb shows in-frame clones only, minus some. The table has around 150,000 clones, over 70% seen once. The J gene is TRBJ1-1, the V gene TRBV2; the D gene is possibly TRBD1 (6 bases). Source material: PBMCs. The source of this sequence is a middle-aged woman in good health and CMV-seronegative. CDR3 amino acids: CASSESRGGRGTEAFF. Written as DNA, the CDR3 is TGTGCCAGCAGTGAATCTAGGGGGGGGAGGGGTACTGAAGCTTTCTTT.